This T cell receptor (beta chain) was sequenced in a study of OX40 agonist ivuxolimab in advanced cancers. Assay: immunoSEQ multiplex PCR; the TCRdb copy retains only in-frame clones and omits some. Of 35,000 to 40,000 clones in the sample, about 85% were seen once. The CDR3 extends over 14 amino acids. Germline CDR1 is MNHNY and CDR2 is SVGAGI (reference sequence). The ends were cut back, 7 bases at V and 2 bases at J, with 15 bases in the middle. The sequences come from CD4+ or CD8+ T cells sorted from blood, collected in a trial of the OX40 agonist ivuxolimab. This chain connects TRBV6-6 to TRBJ2-7; D tentatively reads TRBD1 or TRBD2 (5 bases each). This receptor was taken from an adult with an advanced solid tumor such as melanoma, head and neck, liver or kidney cancer. CDR3 sequence reads: CASKPSGTAYEQYF. CDR3 sequence (DNA): TGTGCCAGCAAGCCATCGGGGACGGCCTACGAGCAGTACTTC.